This T cell receptor beta chain was recovered during a study of cytomegalovirus exposure and HLA in healthy donors. Study-wide points: Indistinguishable V segments such as TRBV6-2 and TRBV6-3 were excluded.

Only one count was recorded for this clone. Its cognate antigen is unknown. The CDR3 is 13 residues long. Germline CDR1 GTSNPN, CDR2 SVGIG (reference sequence). V was cut by 2 bases and J by 8 bases, with 13 bases left in between. Vbeta (60) and Jbeta (13) primers were used in the PCR. Clones were sequenced by immunoSEQ multiplex PCR, and TCRdb holds only the in-frame ones, with some missing. The sample consists of about 170,000 clones, 75% to 85% of them appearing once. The clonotype originates from a woman between 50 and 59 years old in good health and CMV-seronegative. The sequencing input was PBMCs. The rearrangement links TRBV30 to TRBJ1-5, with TRBD1 as a possible D gene (5 bases). CDR3 residues: CAWSLGPEKPQHF. The CDR3 DNA is TGTGCCTGGAGTTTGGGGCCAGAGAAGCCCCAGCATTTT.